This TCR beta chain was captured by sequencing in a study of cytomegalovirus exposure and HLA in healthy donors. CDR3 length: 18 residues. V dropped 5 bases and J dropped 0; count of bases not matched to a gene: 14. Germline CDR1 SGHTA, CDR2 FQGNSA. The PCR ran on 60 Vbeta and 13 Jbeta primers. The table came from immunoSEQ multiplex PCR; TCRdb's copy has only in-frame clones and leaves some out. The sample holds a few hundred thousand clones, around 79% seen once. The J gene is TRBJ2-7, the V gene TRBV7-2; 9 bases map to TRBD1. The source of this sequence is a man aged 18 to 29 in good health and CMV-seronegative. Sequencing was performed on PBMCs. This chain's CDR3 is CASSPGTGPDVVSYEQYF. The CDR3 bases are TGTGCCAGCAGCCCCGGGACAGGGCCGGACGTCGTCTCCTACGAGCAGTACTTC.